The next 21 T cell receptor beta chains were all read from a single sample in a study of OX40 agonist ivuxolimab in advanced cancers. TCRdb keeps only in-frame clones here, not all; method: immunoSEQ multiplex PCR. The top ten hold 13% to 15% of the sample, which has about 66,000 clones, 80% to 90% seen once. This specimen was CD4+ or CD8+ T cells sorted from blood, taken in a trial of the OX40 agonist ivuxolimab. These receptors were obtained from an adult with an advanced solid tumor such as melanoma, head and neck, liver or kidney cancer.

The chain has TRBV7-2 and TRBJ1-5; D is uncertain. CDR3 length equals 12 residues. V was trimmed by 2 bases and J by 7 bases, leaving 6 bases between them. The germline V gene encodes CDR1 SGHTA and CDR2 FQGNSA. The CDR3 is CASSLLRQPQHF. The CDR3 DNA reads TGTGCCAGCAGCTTACTCAGGCAGCCCCAGCATTTT.

The chain's CDR3 is CASSVPITPYEQYF. DNA of the CDR3: TGCGCCAGCAGTGTGCCCATTACCCCCTACGAGCAGTACTTC. The chain couples TRBV10-2 to TRBJ2-7; D call uncertain. The V end lost 4 bases, the J end lost 2 bases, and 12 bases lay between the germline ends. The germline gives CDR1 WSHSY, CDR2 SAAADI. This CDR3 comprises 14 residues.

This chain links TRBV2 with TRBJ2-3, with a possible D match to TRBD2 (7 bases). Deletions cut 8 bases from V and 3 bases from J, with 12 bases between. The CDR3 extends over 13 amino acids. In germline, CDR1 is SNHLY, CDR2 FYNNEI. For the CDR3, the DNA is TGTGCCAGCTACGGGGGGCTTACAGATACGCAGTATTTT. This gives the protein CASYGGLTDTQYF. The whole variable domain, remainder taken from reference TRBV2 and TRBJ2-3, is EPEVTQTPSHQVTQMGQEVILRCVPISNHLYFYWYRQILGQKVEFLVSFYNNEISEKSEIFDDQFSVERPDGSNFTLKIRSTKLEDSAMYFCASYGGLTDTQYFGPGTRLTVL.

The rearrangement uses TRBV6-6 and TRBJ2-1, with 10 bases identical to TRBD2. Germline-derived CDR1 and CDR2 are MNHNY and SVGAGI (reference sequence). This CDR3 has 15 residues. Trimming cost V 5 bases and J 8 bases; bases outside gene matches: 9. CDR3 sequence (DNA): TGTGCCAGCAGTCAACTAGCGGGACTACCTCATGAGCAGTTCTTC. It codes for CASSQLAGLPHEQFF.

This sequence joins TRBV5-6 and TRBJ1-1, with D maybe TRBD1 (5 bases). V lost 2 bases and J 10 bases, leaving 9 bases between the germline ends. Germline V gene lookup returns CDR1 SGHDT and CDR2 YYEEEE. CDR3 length: 11 amino acids. CDR3 protein: CASSFRGAAFF. The CDR3 coding sequence is TGTGCCAGCAGCTTTCGGGGCGCAGCTTTCTTT.

The chain recombines TRBV7-2 with TRBJ2-7; D is perhaps TRBD1 (6 bases). Germline CDR1 reads SGHTA; CDR2 reads FQGNSA. The germline V and J ends were trimmed by 4 bases and 6 bases, with 10 bases remaining between them. This CDR3 spans 12 amino acids. The DNA of the CDR3 is TGTGCCAGCAGCTCACAGGGTGGCGAGCAGTACTTC. The encoded protein is CASSSQGGEQYF.

V usage is TRBV11-3 and J usage is TRBJ1-1; D not certain. Germline V gene sequence: CDR1 SGHNT, CDR2 YENEEA. Trimming took 5 bases from V and 1 from J, leaving 8 bases between them. This CDR3 is 13 amino acids long. CDR3 DNA sequence: TGTGCCAGCAGCCGCCGCGGGAACACTGAAGCTTTCTTT. Translated: CASSRRGNTEAFF.

J is TRBJ2-2 and V is TRBV7-8; a weak D match, TRBD2 (5 bases). The CDR3 is made up of 15 amino acids. CDR1 and CDR2 from the germline V gene are SGHVS and FQNEAQ. V was trimmed by 6 bases and J by 1 base, leaving 12 bases between them. The CDR3 region is CASRELEMNTGELFF. CDR3 sequence (DNA): TGTGCCAGCAGGGAACTAGAAATGAACACCGGGGAGCTGTTTTTT.

The chain links TRBV7-9 to TRBJ2-5; possibly TRBD2 for D (5 bases). The V and J ends lost 3 bases and 1 base respectively, with 12 bases between them. The CDR3 sequence is 15 residues long. Per the germline V gene, CDR1 is SEHNR and CDR2 is FQNEAQ (reference sequence). The CDR3: CASSFNSGFQETQYF. The CDR3 nucleotides are TGTGCCAGCAGCTTTAATTCGGGGTTCCAAGAGACCCAGTACTTC.

The chain links TRBV30 to TRBJ1-1, with 8 bases lining up with TRBD1. The CDR3 is 13 amino acids. Looked up from germline, CDR1 is GTSNPN and CDR2 is SVGIG (reference sequence). The V segment lost 3 bases and the J segment 2 bases; nucleotides outside the gene matches: 2. The DNA of the CDR3 is TGTGCCTGGAGGGGGACAGGTAACACTGAAGCTTTCTTT. Protein product: CAWRGTGNTEAFF.

J is TRBJ2-3 and V is TRBV13; D is unresolved. V dropped 5 bases and J dropped 0 bases, with 15 bases sitting between them. This CDR3 spans 16 amino acids. Germline V CDR1 and CDR2: PRHDT, FYEKMQ (reference sequence). The CDR3 reads CASSLLPASSTDTQYF. For the CDR3, the DNA is TGTGCCAGCAGCCTTTTACCGGCGTCTAGCACAGATACGCAGTATTTT.

The V gene is TRBV7-2, the J gene TRBJ2-7; unclear D gene. The CDR3 is 11 residues long. CDR1 is SGHTA, CDR2 FQGNSA, per germline. Trimming cost V 7 bases and J 0 bases, with 4 bases left between them. The CDR3 here is CASTISYEQYF. The CDR3 bases are TGTGCCAGCACAATCTCCTACGAGCAGTACTTC.

The genes are TRBV5-1 and TRBJ2-1; no reliable D call. The CDR3 is 14 amino acids. The germline gives CDR1 SGHRS, CDR2 YFSETQ. V was pared by 1 base and J by 2 bases, with 7 bases between. Here the CDR3 DNA reads TGCGCCAGCAGCTTGACAACCGCCTACAATGAGCAGTTCTTC. Translating gives CASSLTTAYNEQFF.

The V gene is TRBV7-9, the J gene TRBJ1-2, with D uncertain. Germline lookup yields CDR1 SEHNR and CDR2 FQNEAQ (reference sequence). This CDR3 has 15 amino acids. V was pared by 0 bases and J by 0 bases, with 8 bases between. The CDR3 is CASSLALTANYGYTF. CDR3 coding DNA: TGTGCCAGCAGCTTAGCGCTAACAGCTAACTATGGCTACACCTTC.

The chain employs TRBV4-1 and TRBJ2-5, with D possibly TRBD2 on 6 matching bases. Germline CDR1 reads MGHRA; CDR2 reads YSYEKL. With 0 bases removed from V and 5 bases from J, the gap between germline ends came to 7 bases. The CDR3 covers 13 residues. The CDR3 bases are TGCGCCAGCAGCCAAGATGGAGGGGAGACCCAGTACTTC. As protein: CASSQDGGETQYF.

The chain is built from TRBV30 and TRBJ1-2; TRBD1 is a possible D gene (5 bases). CDR3 length equals 14 residues. V dropped 2 bases and J dropped 4 bases, with 14 bases sitting between them. Germline lookup yields CDR1 GTSNPN and CDR2 SVGIG (reference sequence). In DNA, the CDR3 is TGTGCCTGGAGTTACAGGTCTTTCAGCTATGGCTACACCTTC. It is translated as CAWSYRSFSYGYTF. Supplemented by reference TRBV30 and TRBJ1-2, the full variable domain reads SQTIHQWPATLVQPVGSPLSLECTVEGTSNPNLYWYRQAAGRGLQLLFYSVGIGQISSEVPQNLSASRPQDRQFILSSKKLLLSDSGFYLCAWSYRSFSYGYTFGSGTRLTVV.

J is TRBJ2-1 and V is TRBV28; perhaps TRBD2 as D (5 bases). V was pared by 8 bases and J by 7 bases, with 18 bases between. The CDR3 is made up of 14 amino acids. The germline gives CDR1 MDHEN, CDR2 SYDVKM. CDR3 protein: CASAREGMGNEQFF. Written as DNA, the CDR3 is TGTGCCAGCGCTCGGGAAGGGATGGGGAATGAGCAGTTCTTC.

The chain carries TRBV7-7 and TRBJ2-7; D perhaps matches TRBD1 (5 bases). The length of the CDR3 is 13 residues. Germline values: CDR1 SSHAT, CDR2 FNYEAQ (reference sequence). V was trimmed by 3 bases and J by 5 bases, leaving 11 bases between them. This CDR3 reads CASSFGQNNEQYF. CDR3 sequence (DNA): TGTGCCAGCAGCTTTGGACAAAATAACGAGCAGTACTTC.

V and J are TRBV7-2 and TRBJ2-1, with unresolved D. Germline CDR1 reads SGHTA; CDR2 reads FQGNSA. V lost 1 base to trimming and J lost 9 bases, with 7 bases between them. The CDR3 extends over 12 amino acids. The CDR3 DNA reads TGTGCCAGCAGCTTAGATGGTGGTGAGCAGTTCTTC. Encoded protein: CASSLDGGEQFF.

CDR3 residues: CASSTDRVTDTQYF. CDR3 sequence (DNA): TGTGCCAGCAGTACGGACAGGGTCACAGATACGCAGTATTTT. This sequence joins TRBV27 and TRBJ2-3, with 8 nucleotides matching TRBD1. Trimming removed 5 bases from V and 2 bases from J; junction bases left unmatched: 3. Germline V CDR1 and CDR2: MNHEY, SMNVEV (reference sequence). This CDR3 is 14 amino acids long.

V gene TRBV7-6 combines with J gene TRBJ1-4, with TRBD1 matching 7 bases. Germline values: CDR1 SGHVS, CDR2 FNYEAQ. J was trimmed by 7 bases and V by 5 bases; bases with no gene match: 7. CDR3 length equals 14 residues. The chain's CDR3 is CASSPRTGFEKLFF. For the CDR3, the DNA is TGTGCCAGCAGCCCCCGGACAGGCTTTGAAAAACTGTTTTTT. Full variable domain (remainder filled in from reference TRBV7-6 and TRBJ1-4): GAGVSQSPRYKVTKRGQDVALRCDPISGHVSLYWYRQALGQGPEFLTYFNYEAQQDKSGLPNDRFSAERPEGSISTLTIQRTEQRDSAMYRCASSPRTGFEKLFFGSGTQLSVL.